This T cell receptor (beta chain) derives from a study of low-dose radiotherapy and immunotherapy resistance in tumors. Study details: The fractionation for Cohort 1 was 0.5 Gy per fraction every 2 weeks, totaling 6.5 Gy.

TRAV- and TRBV-specific primers, spanning alpha and beta chains, primed first-strand cDNA. Amplification of TCRs used a constant-region primer and V-primer adapter for about 19 PCR cycles. TCRdb reanalysed the reads using MiXCR and keeps one entry per CDR3 protein. This table holds almost 45,000 distinct CDR3 sequences, around 25% found once. V was clipped by 2 bases and J by 3 bases, with 10 bases between them. The germline gives CDR1 MNHEY, CDR2 SMNVEV (reference sequence). The CDR3 is 14 residues long. The time point here: after trial treatment. Indicated treatment: LDRT plus nivolumab, ipilimumab, low-dose cyclophosphamide and aspirin (RACIN trial). Donors were treated with nivolumab, ipilimumab, aspirin, and low-dose cyclophosphamide and radiotherapy. This clonotype occurred many times.

The sample in question was PBMCs, obtained after low-dose radiotherapy plus immunotherapy. The chain recombines TRBV27 with TRBJ2-5; D is possibly TRBD1 (5 bases). The TCR sequence derives from a male donor with prostate cancer. CDR3 in DNA: TGTGCCAGCAGTTTAATTGGCAGGGAAGAGACCCAGTACTTC. It encodes CASSLIGREETQYF.